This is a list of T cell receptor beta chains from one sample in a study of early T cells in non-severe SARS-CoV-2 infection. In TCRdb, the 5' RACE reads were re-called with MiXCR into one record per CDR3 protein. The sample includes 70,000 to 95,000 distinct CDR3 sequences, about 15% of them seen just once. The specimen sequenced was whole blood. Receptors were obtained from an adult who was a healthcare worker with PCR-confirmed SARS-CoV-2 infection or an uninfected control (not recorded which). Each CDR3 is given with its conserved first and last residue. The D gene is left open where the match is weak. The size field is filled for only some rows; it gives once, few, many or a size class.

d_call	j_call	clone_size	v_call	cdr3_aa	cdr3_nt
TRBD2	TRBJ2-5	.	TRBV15	CATSRARGVQETQYF	TGTGCCACCAGCAGAGCCCGGGGGGTACAAGAGACCCAGTACTTC
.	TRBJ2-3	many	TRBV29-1	CSVDIGTHTQYF	TGCAGCGTTGACATAGGCACGCATACGCAGTATTTT
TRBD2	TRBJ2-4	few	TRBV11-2	CASSLGYGTSGKNIQYF	TGTGCCAGCAGCTTAGGTTACGGGACTAGCGGAAAAAACATTCAGTACTTC
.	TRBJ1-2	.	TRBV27	CASSLARDGGYTF	TGTGCCAGCAGTTTAGCAAGGGATGGTGGCTACACCTTC
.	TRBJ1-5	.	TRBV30	CAWSVRTGNQPQHF	TGTGCCTGGAGTGTTAGGACAGGCAATCAGCCCCAGCATTTT
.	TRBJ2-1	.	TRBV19	CASTGQYNEQFF	TGTGCCAGTACCGGACAGTACAATGAGCAGTTCTTC
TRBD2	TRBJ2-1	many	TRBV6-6	CASSGLAVHEQFF	TGTGCCAGCAGCGGACTAGCGGTCCATGAGCAGTTCTTC
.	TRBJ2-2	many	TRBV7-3	CASSLTKAGPNTGELFF	TGTGCCAGCAGCTTAACCAAGGCAGGGCCGAACACCGGGGAGCTGTTTTTT
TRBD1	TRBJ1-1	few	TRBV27	CASSPGQTNTEAFF	TGTGCCAGCAGTCCGGGACAGACGAACACTGAAGCTTTCTTT
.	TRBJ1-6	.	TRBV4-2	CASSQDREGSGNSPLHF	TGTGCCAGCAGCCAAGATCGGGAGGGTTCAGGCAATTCACCCCTCCACTTT
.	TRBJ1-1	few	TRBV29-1	CSVEWATEAFF	TGCAGCGTTGAATGGGCCACTGAAGCTTTCTTT
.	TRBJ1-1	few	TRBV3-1	CASSPRWNRQNTEAFF	TGTGCCAGCAGCCCCCGCTGGAACAGACAAAACACTGAAGCTTTCTTT
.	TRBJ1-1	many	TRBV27	CASSPPGHKNTEAFF	TGTGCCAGCAGTCCACCGGGACACAAGAACACTGAAGCTTTCTTT
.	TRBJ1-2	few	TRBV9	CASSVDHSYGYTF	TGTGCCAGCAGCGTAGATCACAGCTATGGCTACACCTTC
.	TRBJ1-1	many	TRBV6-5	CASSQRPGGPTEAFF	TGTGCCAGCAGCCAACGCCCCGGGGGGCCAACTGAAGCTTTCTTT
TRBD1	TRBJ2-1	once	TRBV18	CASSPSPTGGSRNEQFF	TGTGCCAGCTCACCGTCGCCGACAGGGGGCTCTCGAAATGAGCAGTTCTTC
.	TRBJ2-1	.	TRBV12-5	CASGQNTRDSYNEQFF	TGTGCTAGTGGTCAAAATACTAGGGATTCCTACAATGAGCAGTTCTTC
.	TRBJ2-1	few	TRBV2	CASSGLGEQFF	TGTGCCAGCTCTGGGCTAGGGGAGCAGTTCTTC
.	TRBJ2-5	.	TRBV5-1	CASSQQSRGETQYF	TGCGCCAGCAGCCAACAAAGTAGAGGGGAGACCCAGTACTTC
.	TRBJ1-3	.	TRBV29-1	CSVEVGLSSGNTIYF	TGCAGCGTTGAAGTAGGTCTGTCCTCTGGAAACACCATATATTTT
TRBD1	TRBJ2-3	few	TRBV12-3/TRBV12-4	CASSQGTGLTDTQYF	TGTGCCAGCAGCCAGGGGACAGGGTTAACAGATACGCAGTATTTT
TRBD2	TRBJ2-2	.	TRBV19	CASTRGGGATGELFF	TGTGCCAGTACTCGTGGGGGAGGGGCCACCGGGGAGCTGTTTTTT
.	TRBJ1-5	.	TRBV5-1	CASSLAPDSNQPQHF	TGCGCCAGCAGCTTGGCACCAGATAGCAATCAGCCCCAGCATTTT
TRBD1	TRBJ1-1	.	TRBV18	CASSPSGGTEAFF	TGTGCCAGCTCACCCTCAGGGGGCACTGAAGCTTTCTTT
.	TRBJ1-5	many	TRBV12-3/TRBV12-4	CASSSGWGQPQHF	TGTGCCAGCAGTTCAGGGTGGGGTCAGCCCCAGCATTTT
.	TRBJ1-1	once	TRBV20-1	CSAAREAFF	TGCAGTGCAGCCCGTGAAGCTTTCTTT